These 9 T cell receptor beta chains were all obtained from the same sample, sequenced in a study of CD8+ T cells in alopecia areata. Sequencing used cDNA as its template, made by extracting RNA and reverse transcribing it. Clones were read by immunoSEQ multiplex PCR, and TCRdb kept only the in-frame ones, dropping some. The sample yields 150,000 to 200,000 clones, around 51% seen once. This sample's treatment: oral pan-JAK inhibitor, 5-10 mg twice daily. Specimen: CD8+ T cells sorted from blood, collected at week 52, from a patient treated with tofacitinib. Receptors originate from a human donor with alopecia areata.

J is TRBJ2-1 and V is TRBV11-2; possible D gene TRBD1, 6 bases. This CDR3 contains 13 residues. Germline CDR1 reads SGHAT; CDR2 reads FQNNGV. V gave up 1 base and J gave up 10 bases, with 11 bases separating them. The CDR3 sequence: CASSLGPGVEQFF. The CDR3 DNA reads TGTGCCAGCAGCTTAGGGCCAGGGGTCGAGCAGTTCTTC.

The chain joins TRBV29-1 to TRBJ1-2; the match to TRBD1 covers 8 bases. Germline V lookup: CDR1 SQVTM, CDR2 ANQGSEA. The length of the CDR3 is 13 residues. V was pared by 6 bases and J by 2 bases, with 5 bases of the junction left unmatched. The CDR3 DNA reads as TGCAGCGTCGTACAGGGGGGGAACTATGGCTACACCTTC. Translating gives CSVVQGGNYGYTF.

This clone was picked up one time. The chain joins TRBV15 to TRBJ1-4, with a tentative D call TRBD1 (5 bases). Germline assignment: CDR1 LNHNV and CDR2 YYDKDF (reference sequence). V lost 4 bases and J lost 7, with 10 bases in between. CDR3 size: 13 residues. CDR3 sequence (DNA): TGTGCCACCAGCACGGGGGTACGTGAAAAACTGTTTTTT. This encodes CATSTGVREKLFF.

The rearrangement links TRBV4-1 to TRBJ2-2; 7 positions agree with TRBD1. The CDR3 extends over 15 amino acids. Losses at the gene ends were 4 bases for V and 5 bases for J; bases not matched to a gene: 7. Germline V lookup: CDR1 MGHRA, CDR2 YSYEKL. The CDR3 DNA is TGCGCCAGCAGCCGCACACAGGGGTGGACCGGGGAGCTGTTTTTT. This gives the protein CASSRTQGWTGELFF.

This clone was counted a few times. The CDR3 protein is CATSRDGLGTEAFF. The CDR3 DNA reads as TGTGCCACCAGCAGAGATGGCCTAGGGACTGAAGCTTTCTTT. The V call is TRBV15, the J call TRBJ1-1; D uncertain. CDR3 length: 14 amino acids. V dropped 0 bases and J dropped 5 bases, with 10 bases sitting between them. Germline CDR1 LNHNV, CDR2 YYDKDF (reference sequence).

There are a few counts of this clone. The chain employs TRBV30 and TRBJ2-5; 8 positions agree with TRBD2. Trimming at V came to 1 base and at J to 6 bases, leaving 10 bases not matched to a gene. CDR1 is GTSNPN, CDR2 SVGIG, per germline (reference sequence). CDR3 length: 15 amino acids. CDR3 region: CAWSALAGSAKTQYF. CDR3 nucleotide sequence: TGTGCCTGGAGTGCATTAGCGGGGTCTGCCAAGACCCAGTACTTC.

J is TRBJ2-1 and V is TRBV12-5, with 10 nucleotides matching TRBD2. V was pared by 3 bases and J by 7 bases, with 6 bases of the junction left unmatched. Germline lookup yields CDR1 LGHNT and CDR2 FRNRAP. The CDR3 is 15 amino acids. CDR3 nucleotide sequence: TGTGCTAGTGGTTTACTAGCGGGGATTCGTAATGAGCAGTTCTTC. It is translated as CASGLLAGIRNEQFF.

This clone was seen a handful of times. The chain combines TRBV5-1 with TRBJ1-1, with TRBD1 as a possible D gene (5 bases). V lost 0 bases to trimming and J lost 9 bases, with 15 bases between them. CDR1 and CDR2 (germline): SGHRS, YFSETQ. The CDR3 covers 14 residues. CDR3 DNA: TGCGCCAGCAGCTTGGCCCCAGTCGGACAAAAAGCTTTCTTT. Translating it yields CASSLAPVGQKAFF.

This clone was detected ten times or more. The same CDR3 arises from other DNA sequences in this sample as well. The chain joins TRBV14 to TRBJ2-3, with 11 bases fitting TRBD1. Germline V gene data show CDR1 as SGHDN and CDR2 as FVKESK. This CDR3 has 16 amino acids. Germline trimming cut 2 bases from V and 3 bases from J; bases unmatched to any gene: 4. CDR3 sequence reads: CASSQRDRGWTDTQYF. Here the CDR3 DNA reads TGTGCCAGCAGCCAACGGGACAGGGGGTGGACAGATACGCAGTATTTT.